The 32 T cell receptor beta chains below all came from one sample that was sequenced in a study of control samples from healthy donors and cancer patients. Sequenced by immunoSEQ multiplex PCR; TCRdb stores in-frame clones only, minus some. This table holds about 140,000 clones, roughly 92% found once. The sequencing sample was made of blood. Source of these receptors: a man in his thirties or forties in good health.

In nucleotides, the CDR3 is TGTGCCAGCAGCTTGGTAAACAGAGCCAAGGGGAGCTCCTACGAGCAGTACTTC. Protein: CASSLVNRAKGSSYEQYF. The rearrangement links TRBV11-2 to TRBJ2-7; D is tentatively TRBD1 or TRBD2 (5 bases each). CDR3 size: 18 residues. Germline CDR1 reads SGHAT; CDR2 reads FQNNGV. V dropped 3 bases and J dropped 0 bases, with 21 bases sitting between them.

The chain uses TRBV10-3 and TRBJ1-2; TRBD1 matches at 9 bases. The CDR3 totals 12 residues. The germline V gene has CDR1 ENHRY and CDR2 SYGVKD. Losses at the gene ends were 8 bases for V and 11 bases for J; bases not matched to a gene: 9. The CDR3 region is CAILGQGLLYTF. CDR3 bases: TGTGCCATCTTAGGACAGGGGTTGTTATACACCTTC.

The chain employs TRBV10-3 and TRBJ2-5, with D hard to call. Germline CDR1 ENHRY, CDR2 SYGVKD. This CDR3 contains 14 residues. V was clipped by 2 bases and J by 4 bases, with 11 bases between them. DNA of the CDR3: TGTGCCATCAGTGAGCCGACCAAGGCAGAGACCCAGTACTTC. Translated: CAISEPTKAETQYF.

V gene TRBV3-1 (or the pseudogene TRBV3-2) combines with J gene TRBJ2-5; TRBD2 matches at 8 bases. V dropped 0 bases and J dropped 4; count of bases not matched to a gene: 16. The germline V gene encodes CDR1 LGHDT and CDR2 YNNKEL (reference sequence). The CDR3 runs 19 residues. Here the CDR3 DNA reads TGTGCCAGCAGCCAAGATTACGGGTGGGGGACTAGGACTGTAGAGACCCAGTACTTC. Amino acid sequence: CASSQDYGWGTRTVETQYF.

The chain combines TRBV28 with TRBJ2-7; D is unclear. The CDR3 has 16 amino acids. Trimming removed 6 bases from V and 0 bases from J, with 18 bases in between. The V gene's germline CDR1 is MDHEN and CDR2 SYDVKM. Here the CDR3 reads CASSAPLVVSSYEQYF. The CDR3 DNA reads TGTGCCAGCAGCGCCCCTCTAGTTGTAAGCTCCTACGAGCAGTACTTC.

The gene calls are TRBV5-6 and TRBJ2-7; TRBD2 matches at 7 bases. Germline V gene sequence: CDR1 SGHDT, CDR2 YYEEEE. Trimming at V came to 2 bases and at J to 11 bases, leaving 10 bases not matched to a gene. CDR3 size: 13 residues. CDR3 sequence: CASSFGGEREEYF. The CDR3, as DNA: TGTGCCAGCAGCTTTGGTGGGGAGCGGGAAGAGTACTTC.

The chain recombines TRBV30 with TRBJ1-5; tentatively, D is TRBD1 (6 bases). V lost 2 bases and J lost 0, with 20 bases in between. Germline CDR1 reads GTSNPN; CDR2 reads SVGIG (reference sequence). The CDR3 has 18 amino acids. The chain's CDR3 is CAWSKGTRGLYSNQPQHF. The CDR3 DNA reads TGTGCCTGGAGTAAAGGGACAAGGGGCCTATATAGCAATCAGCCCCAGCATTTT.

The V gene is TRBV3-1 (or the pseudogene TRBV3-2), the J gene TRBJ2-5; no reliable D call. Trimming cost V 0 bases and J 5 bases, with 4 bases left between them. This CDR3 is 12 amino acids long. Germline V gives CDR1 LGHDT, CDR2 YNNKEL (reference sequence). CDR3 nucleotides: TGTGCCAGCAGCCAAGATCCGGAGACCCAGTACTTC. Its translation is CASSQDPETQYF.

CDR3 sequence reads: CATSRGTGGTGELFF. CDR3 nucleotides: TGTGCCACCAGCAGAGGGACAGGGGGGACCGGGGAGCTGTTTTTT. This chain connects TRBV15 to TRBJ2-2, with TRBD1 matching over 10 bases. Losses at the gene ends were 1 base for V and 5 bases for J; bases not matched to a gene: 1. Looked up from germline, CDR1 is LNHNV and CDR2 is YYDKDF (reference sequence). CDR3 size: 15 residues.

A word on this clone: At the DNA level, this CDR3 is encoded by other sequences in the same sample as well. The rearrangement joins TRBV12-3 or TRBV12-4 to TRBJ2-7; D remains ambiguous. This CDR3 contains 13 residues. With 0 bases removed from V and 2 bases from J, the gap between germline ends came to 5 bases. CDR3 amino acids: CASSLAGTYEQYF. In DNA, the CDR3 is TGTGCCAGCAGTTTAGCGGGAACCTACGAGCAGTACTTC.

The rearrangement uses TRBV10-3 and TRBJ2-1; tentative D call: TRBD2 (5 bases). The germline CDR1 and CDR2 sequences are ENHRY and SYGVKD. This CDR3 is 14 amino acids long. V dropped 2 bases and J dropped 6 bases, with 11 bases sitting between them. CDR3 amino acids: CAISEVLATNEQFF. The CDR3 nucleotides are TGTGCCATCAGTGAGGTCCTAGCTACCAATGAGCAGTTCTTC.

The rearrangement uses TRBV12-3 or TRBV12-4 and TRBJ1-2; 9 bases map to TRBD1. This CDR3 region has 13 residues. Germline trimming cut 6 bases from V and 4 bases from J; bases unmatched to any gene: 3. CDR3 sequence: CASRGTGIYGYTF. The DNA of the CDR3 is TGTGCCAGCAGGGGGACAGGGATCTATGGCTACACCTTC.

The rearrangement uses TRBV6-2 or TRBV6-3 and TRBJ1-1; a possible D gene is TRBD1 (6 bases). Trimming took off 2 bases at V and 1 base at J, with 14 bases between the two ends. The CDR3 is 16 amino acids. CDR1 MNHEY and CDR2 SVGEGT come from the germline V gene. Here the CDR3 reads CASSYLIGTQNTEAFF. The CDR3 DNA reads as TGTGCCAGCAGTTACCTTATCGGGACACAGAACACTGAAGCTTTCTTT.

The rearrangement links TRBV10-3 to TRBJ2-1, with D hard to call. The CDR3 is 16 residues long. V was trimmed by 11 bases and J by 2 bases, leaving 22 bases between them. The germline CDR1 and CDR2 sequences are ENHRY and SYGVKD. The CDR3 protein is CASRVRITYPYNEQFF. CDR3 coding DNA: TGTGCCTCCCGGGTCAGGATTACCTACCCCTACAATGAGCAGTTCTTC.

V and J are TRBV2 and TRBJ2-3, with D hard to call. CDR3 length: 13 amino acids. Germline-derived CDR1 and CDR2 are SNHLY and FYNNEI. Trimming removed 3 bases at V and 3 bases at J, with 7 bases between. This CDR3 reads CASSEGQTDTQYF. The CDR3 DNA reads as TGTGCCAGCAGTGAGGGTCAAACAGATACGCAGTATTTT.

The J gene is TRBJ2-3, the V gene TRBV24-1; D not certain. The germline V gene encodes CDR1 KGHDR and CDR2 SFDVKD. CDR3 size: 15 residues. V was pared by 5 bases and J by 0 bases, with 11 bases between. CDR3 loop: CATSAFGASTDTQYF. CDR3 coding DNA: TGTGCCACCAGTGCCTTCGGAGCTAGCACAGATACGCAGTATTTT.

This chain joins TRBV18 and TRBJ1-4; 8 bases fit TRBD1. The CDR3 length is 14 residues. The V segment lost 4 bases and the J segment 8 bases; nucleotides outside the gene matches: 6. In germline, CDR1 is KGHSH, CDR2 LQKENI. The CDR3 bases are TGTGCCAGCTCACTCGACAGGGGTGGCGAAAAACTGTTTTTT. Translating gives CASSLDRGGEKLFF.

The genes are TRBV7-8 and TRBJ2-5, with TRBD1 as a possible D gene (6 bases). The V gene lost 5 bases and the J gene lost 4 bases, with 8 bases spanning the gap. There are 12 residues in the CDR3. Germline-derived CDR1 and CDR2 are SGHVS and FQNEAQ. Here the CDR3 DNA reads TGTGCCAGCAGCCCAGGGGCAGAGACCCAGTACTTC. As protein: CASSPGAETQYF.

Here the CDR3 DNA reads TGTGCCATCAGTGGAGGGGACAGGGGGGGATATGGCTACACCTTC. This codes for CAISGGDRGGYGYTF. The chain joins TRBV10-3 to TRBJ1-2, with TRBD1 identical over 11 bases. V dropped 4 bases and J dropped 5; count of bases not matched to a gene: 6. Looked up from germline, CDR1 is ENHRY and CDR2 is SYGVKD. CDR3 size: 15 residues.

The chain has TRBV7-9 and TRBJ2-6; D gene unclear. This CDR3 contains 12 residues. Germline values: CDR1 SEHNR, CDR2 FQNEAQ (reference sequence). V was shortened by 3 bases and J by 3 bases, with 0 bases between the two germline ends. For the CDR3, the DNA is TGTGCCAGCAGCTTTGGGGCCAACGTCCTGACTTTC. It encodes CASSFGANVLTF.

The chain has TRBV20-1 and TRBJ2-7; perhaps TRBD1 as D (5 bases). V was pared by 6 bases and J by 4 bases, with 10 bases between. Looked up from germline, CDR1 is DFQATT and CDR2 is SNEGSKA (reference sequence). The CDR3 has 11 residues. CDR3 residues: CSAQDTYEQYF. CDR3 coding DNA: TGCAGTGCGCAGGACACTTACGAGCAGTACTTC.

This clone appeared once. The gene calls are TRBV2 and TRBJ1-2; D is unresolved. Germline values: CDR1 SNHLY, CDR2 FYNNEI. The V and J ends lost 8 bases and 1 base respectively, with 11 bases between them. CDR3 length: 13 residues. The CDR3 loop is CASGRGINYGYTF. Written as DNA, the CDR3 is TGTGCCAGCGGTCGGGGAATTAACTATGGCTACACCTTC.

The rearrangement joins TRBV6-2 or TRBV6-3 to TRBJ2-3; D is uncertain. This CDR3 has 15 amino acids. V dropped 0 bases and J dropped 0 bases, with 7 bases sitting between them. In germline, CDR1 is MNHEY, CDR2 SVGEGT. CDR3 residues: CASSYSRSSTDTQYF. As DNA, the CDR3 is TGTGCCAGCAGTTACTCCCGGAGTAGCACAGATACGCAGTATTTT.

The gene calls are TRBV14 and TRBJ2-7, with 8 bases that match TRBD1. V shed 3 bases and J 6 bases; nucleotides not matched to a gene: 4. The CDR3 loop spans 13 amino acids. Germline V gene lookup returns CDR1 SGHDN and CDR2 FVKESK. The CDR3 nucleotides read TGTGCCAGCAGCCAGATCAGGGGGCCCGAGCAGTACTTC. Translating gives CASSQIRGPEQYF. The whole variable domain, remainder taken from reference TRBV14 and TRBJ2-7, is EAGVTQFPSHSVIEKGQTVTLRCDPISGHDNLYWYRRVMGKEIKFLLHFVKESKQDESGMPNNRFLAERTGGTYSTLKVQPAELEDSGVYFCASSQIRGPEQYFGPGTRLTVT.

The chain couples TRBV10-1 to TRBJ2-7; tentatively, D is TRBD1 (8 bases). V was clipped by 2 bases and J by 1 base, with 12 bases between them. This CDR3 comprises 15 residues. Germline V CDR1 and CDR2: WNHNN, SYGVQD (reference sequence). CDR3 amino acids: CASSEGQGLSYEQYF. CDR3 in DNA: TGCGCCAGCAGTGAGGGACAGGGACTATCCTACGAGCAGTACTTC.

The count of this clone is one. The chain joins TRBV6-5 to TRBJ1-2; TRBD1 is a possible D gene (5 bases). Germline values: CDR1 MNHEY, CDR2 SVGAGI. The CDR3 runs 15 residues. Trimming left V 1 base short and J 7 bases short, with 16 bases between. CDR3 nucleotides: TGTGCCAGCAGTTACTTAGGGGTTGGAGGTACTGGCTACACCTTC. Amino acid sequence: CASSYLGVGGTGYTF.

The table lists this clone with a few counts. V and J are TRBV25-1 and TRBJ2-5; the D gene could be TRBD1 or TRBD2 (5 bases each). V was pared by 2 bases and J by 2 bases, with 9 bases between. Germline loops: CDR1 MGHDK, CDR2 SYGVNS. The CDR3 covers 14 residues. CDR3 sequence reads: CASSEPGPQETQYF. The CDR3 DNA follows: TGTGCCAGCAGTGAACCGGGGCCTCAAGAGACCCAGTACTTC.

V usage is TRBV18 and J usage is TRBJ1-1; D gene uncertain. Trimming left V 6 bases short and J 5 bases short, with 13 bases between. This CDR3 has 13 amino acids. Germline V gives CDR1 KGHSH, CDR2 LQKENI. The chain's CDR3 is CASSQSGRTEAFF. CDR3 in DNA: TGTGCCAGCTCCCAATCCGGAAGGACTGAAGCTTTCTTT.

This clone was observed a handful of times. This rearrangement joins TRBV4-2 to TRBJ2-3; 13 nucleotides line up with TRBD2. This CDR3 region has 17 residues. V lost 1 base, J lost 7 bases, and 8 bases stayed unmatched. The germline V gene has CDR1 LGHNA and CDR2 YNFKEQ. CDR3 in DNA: TGTGCCAGCAGCCAAGCCGGACTAGCGGGAGACGCGAATACGCAGTATTTT. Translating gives CASSQAGLAGDANTQYF.

The CDR3 is CASSLGGSPLHF. In DNA form, the CDR3 reads TGTGCCAGCAGCTTAGGGGGTTCACCCCTCCACTTT. The chain employs TRBV11-3 and TRBJ1-6; D gene unclear. V was cut by 1 base and J by 9 bases, with 4 bases left in between. Looked up from germline, CDR1 is SGHNT and CDR2 is YENEEA. CDR3 length: 12 residues. Filled out from reference TRBV11-3 and TRBJ1-6, the complete variable domain reads EAGVVQSPRYKIIEKKQPVAFWCNPISGHNTLYWYLQNLGQGPELLIRYENEEAVDDSQLPKDRFSAERLKGVDSTLKIQPAELGDSAVYLCASSLGGSPLHFGNGTRLTVT.

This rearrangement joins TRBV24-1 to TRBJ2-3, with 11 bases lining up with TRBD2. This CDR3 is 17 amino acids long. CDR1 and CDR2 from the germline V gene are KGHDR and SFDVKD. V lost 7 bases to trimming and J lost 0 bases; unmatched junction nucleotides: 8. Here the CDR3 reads CATSPRPSGGSTDTQYF. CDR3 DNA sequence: TGTGCCACCAGCCCACGGCCTAGCGGGGGGAGCACAGATACGCAGTATTTT.

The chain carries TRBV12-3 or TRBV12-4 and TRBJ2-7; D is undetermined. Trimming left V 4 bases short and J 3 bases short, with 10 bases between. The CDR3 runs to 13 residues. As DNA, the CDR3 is TGTGCCAGCAGTTCCGCGAATCGCTACGAGCAGTACTTC. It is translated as CASSSANRYEQYF.